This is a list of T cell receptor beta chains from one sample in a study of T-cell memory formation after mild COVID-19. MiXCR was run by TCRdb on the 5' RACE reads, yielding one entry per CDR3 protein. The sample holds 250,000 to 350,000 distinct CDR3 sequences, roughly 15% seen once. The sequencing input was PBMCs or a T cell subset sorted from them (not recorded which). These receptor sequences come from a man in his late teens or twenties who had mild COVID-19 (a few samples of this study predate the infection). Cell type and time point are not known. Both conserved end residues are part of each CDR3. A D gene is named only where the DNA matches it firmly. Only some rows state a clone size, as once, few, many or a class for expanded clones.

CASSLSITGITEAFF	TGTGCCAGCAGCTTATCCATTACAGGGATCACTGAAGCTTTCTTT	TRBJ1-1	.	.	TRBV7-2
CASSSRDRHSPLHF	TGTGCCAGCAGCAGCCGGGACAGGCATTCACCCCTCCACTTT	TRBJ1-6	TRBD1	.	TRBV6-6
CASKGGINANTGELFF	TGTGCCAGCAAGGGAGGGATTAATGCGAACACCGGGGAGCTGTTTTTT	TRBJ2-2	TRBD2	few	TRBV28
CASNRDRANSPLHF	TGTGCCAGCAACCGGGACAGGGCGAATTCACCCCTCCACTTT	TRBJ1-6	TRBD1	few	TRBV2
CASSQVVAGGPYEQFF	TGCGCCAGCAGCCAAGTGGTGGCGGGGGGGCCCTATGAGCAGTTCTTC	TRBJ2-1	TRBD2	many	TRBV4-1
CASSLSLAGVNEQFF	TGCGCCAGCAGCTTGTCGCTAGCGGGGGTTAATGAGCAGTTCTTC	TRBJ2-1	TRBD2	many	TRBV5-1
CSVAGYQANEKLFF	TGCAGCGTTGCAGGGTATCAAGCTAATGAAAAACTGTTTTTT	TRBJ1-4	.	few	TRBV29-1
CAISAGQGDTGELFF	TGTGCCATCAGTGCCGGCCAGGGGGACACCGGGGAGCTGTTTTTT	TRBJ2-2	TRBD1	once	TRBV10-3
CASSLAGTALTGELFF	TGTGCCAGCAGTTTAGCGGGGACGGCCCTCACCGGGGAGCTGTTTTTT	TRBJ2-2	.	few	TRBV27
CASRQVAGAHNEQFF	TGTGCCAGCAGACAAGTAGCGGGGGCCCACAATGAGCAGTTCTTC	TRBJ2-1	TRBD2	.	TRBV6-6
CASSQGVGGPYEQYF	TGCGCCAGCAGCCAAGGAGTCGGGGGCCCATACGAGCAGTACTTC	TRBJ2-7	.	many	TRBV4-3
CASSFWGREQFF	TGTGCCAGCAGCTTCTGGGGGCGCGAGCAGTTCTTC	TRBJ2-1	.	.	TRBV7-2
CASSLLPGQGDYGYTF	TGTGCCAGCAGCCTACTGCCAGGACAGGGTGACTATGGCTACACCTTC	TRBJ1-2	TRBD1	.	TRBV5-5
CASSLGGLVQPQHF	TGTGCCAGCAGCCTTGGGGGGCTCGTTCAGCCCCAGCATTTT	TRBJ1-5	.	few	TRBV5-5
CSAGLAGVFTDTQYF	TGCAGTGCTGGGTTAGCGGGGGTCTTCACAGATACGCAGTATTTT	TRBJ2-3	TRBD2	few	TRBV20-1
CASSLAGTLRGTEAFF	TGCGCCAGCAGCTTGGCCGGGACACTCAGAGGGACTGAAGCTTTCTTT	TRBJ1-1	.	.	TRBV5-1
CASSLTQDTQYF	TGTGCCAGCAGCTTGACCCAGGATACGCAGTATTTT	TRBJ2-3	.	.	TRBV7-2
CSAARTLDSPLHF	TGCAGTGCCGCCAGAACGTTGGATTCACCCCTCCACTTT	TRBJ1-6	.	few	TRBV20-1
CAISEVGAGNQPQHF	TGTGCCATCAGTGAGGTAGGAGCGGGCAATCAGCCCCAGCATTTT	TRBJ1-5	.	.	TRBV10-3
CSVATPWETQYF	TGCAGCGTGGCCACCCCCTGGGAGACCCAGTACTTC	TRBJ2-5	.	many	TRBV29-1
CASSTSEVRDRGLDGAYEQYF	TGTGCCAGCAGCACTTCAGAGGTCCGGGACAGGGGGCTAGACGGGGCCTACGAGCAGTACTTC	TRBJ2-7	.	once	TRBV21-1
CSAPDRGYTGELFF	TGCAGTGCCCCGGACAGGGGATACACCGGGGAGCTGTTTTTT	TRBJ2-2	TRBD1	few	TRBV20-1
CASSFGRGRMRSGGQETQYF	TGTGCCAGCAGTTTTGGCAGGGGGCGTATGAGGAGCGGGGGGCAAGAGACCCAGTACTTC	TRBJ2-5	.	few	TRBV6-5
CASSAAQGGPDEQYF	TGTGCCAGCAGTGCGGCACAGGGTGGGCCCGACGAGCAGTACTTC	TRBJ2-7	.	few	TRBV2
CAWGRENSPLHF	TGTGCCTGGGGTAGGGAGAATTCACCCCTCCACTTT	TRBJ1-6	.	few	TRBV30
CASPSPSGGTDTQYF	TGTGCCAGCCCCTCCCCTAGCGGGGGCACAGATACGCAGTATTTT	TRBJ2-3	TRBD2	many	TRBV7-9
CASSPNPDRGLGGTGELFF	TGCGCCAGCAGCCCTAACCCGGACAGGGGGCTAGGCGGCACCGGGGAGCTGTTTTTT	TRBJ2-2	TRBD1	many	TRBV5-1
CASSRSGGESYEQYF	TGTGCCAGCAGCCGTAGCGGGGGGGAATCCTACGAGCAGTACTTC	TRBJ2-7	TRBD2	.	TRBV3-1
CSVVMGPGANVLTF	TGCAGCGTTGTCATGGGGCCTGGGGCCAACGTCCTGACTTTC	TRBJ2-6	.	few	TRBV29-1
CASSPSPGTSGGAANNEQFF	TGTGCCAGCAGCCCTTCCCCCGGGACTAGCGGGGGGGCGGCGAACAATGAGCAGTTCTTC	TRBJ2-1	.	.	TRBV21-1
CSARDPMTGNYGYTF	TGCAGTGCTAGAGACCCTATGACAGGGAACTATGGCTACACCTTC	TRBJ1-2	TRBD1	many	TRBV20-1
CASIPDRVNQRGEAFF	TGTGCCAGCATCCCGGACAGGGTTAACCAACGGGGTGAAGCTTTCTTT	TRBJ1-1	TRBD1	.	TRBV12-3/TRBV12-4
CSARTLGGSYNSPLHF	TGCAGTGCTAGGACTCTGGGGGGCTCCTATAATTCACCCCTCCACTTT	TRBJ1-6	.	.	TRBV20-1
CASSGGQVTTDTQYF	TGCGCCAGCAGCGGGGGACAGGTTACCACAGATACGCAGTATTTT	TRBJ2-3	TRBD1	few	TRBV5-1
CASSPPGGGTVQETQYF	TGCGCCAGCAGCCCCCCGGGGGGGGGCACCGTCCAAGAGACCCAGTACTTC	TRBJ2-5	TRBD2	few	TRBV5-1
CASSPPGQRRWAQYF	TGTGCCAGCTCACCACCGGGCCAGCGGCGGTGGGCCCAGTACTTC	TRBJ2-5	.	.	TRBV18
CSVEGGGTEAFF	TGCAGCGTTGAGGGGGGGGGCACTGAAGCTTTCTTT	TRBJ1-1	.	few	TRBV29-1
CASTSTEYEQYF	TGTGCCAGCACCTCGACAGAGTACGAGCAGTACTTC	TRBJ2-7	.	.	TRBV6-6
CASSETPTLAGGTDTQYF	TGTGCCAGCAGTGAAACCCCGACACTAGCGGGGGGCACAGATACGCAGTATTTT	TRBJ2-3	TRBD2	.	TRBV6-1
CASSYMLAPDTQYF	TGTGCCAGCAGTTATATGCTAGCGCCTGATACGCAGTATTTT	TRBJ2-3	.	few	TRBV6-5
CASSLSDGYGYTF	TGTGCCAGCAGTTTATCTGACGGCTATGGCTACACCTTC	TRBJ1-2	.	many	TRBV27
CATQTDYNSPLHF	TGTGCCACACAGACAGACTATAATTCACCCCTCCACTTT	TRBJ1-6	.	.	TRBV28
CASSSPGAYEQYF	TGTGCCAGTAGTAGCCCCGGGGCCTACGAGCAGTACTTC	TRBJ2-7	.	.	TRBV19